The 29 T cell receptor beta chains below were found in one sample sequenced in a study of cytomegalovirus exposure and HLA in healthy donors. The method was immunoSEQ multiplex PCR; TCRdb's version includes in-frame clones alone and lacks a portion of them. The table includes under 85,000 clones, roughly 94% detected once. Sequenced sample: PBMCs. These receptor sequences come from a woman under 30 in good health and CMV-seronegative.

The rearrangement joins TRBV6-1 to TRBJ2-5, with 7 bases that match TRBD2. The germline CDR1 and CDR2 sequences are MNHNS and SASEGT. Losses at the gene ends were 8 bases for V and 7 bases for J; bases not matched to a gene: 4. There are 11 residues in the CDR3. The CDR3: CASRGESTQYF. CDR3 nucleotides: TGTGCCAGCCGGGGGGAGTCGACCCAGTACTTC.

The chain combines TRBV11-2 with TRBJ2-7; weak D call: TRBD1 (7 bases). CDR1 and CDR2 from the germline V gene are SGHAT and FQNNGV. With 6 bases removed from V and 0 bases from J, the gap between germline ends came to 12 bases. There are 14 residues in the CDR3. DNA for the CDR3: TGTGCCAGCAGTGCGCGGGACAGCTCCTACGAGCAGTACTTC. This encodes CASSARDSSYEQYF.

The chain combines TRBV4-1 with TRBJ1-4; TRBD1 matches at 9 bases. The CDR3 consists of 17 residues. The J segment lost 0 bases and the V segment lost 5 bases, leaving 7 bases of the junction unmatched. Germline V CDR1 and CDR2: MGHRA, YSYEKL. The CDR3 loop is CASSRTGEIATNEKLFF. For the CDR3, the DNA is TGCGCCAGCAGCAGGACAGGGGAGATTGCAACTAATGAAAAACTGTTTTTT.

The chain has TRBV7-2 and TRBJ2-1, with D perhaps matching TRBD2 (5 bases). Per the germline V gene, CDR1 is SGHTA and CDR2 is FQGNSA. This CDR3 comprises 13 residues. Trimming took off 4 bases at V and 5 bases at J, with 9 bases between the two ends. The CDR3 coding sequence is TGTGCCAGCAGCTCCCGGAGGAACAATGAGCAGTTCTTC. This encodes CASSSRRNNEQFF.

Only one count was recorded for this clone. The chain carries TRBV2 and TRBJ1-4; D remains unclear. V was cut by 6 bases and J by 8 bases, with 13 bases left in between. Germline CDR1 reads SNHLY; CDR2 reads FYNNEI. The CDR3 sequence is 13 residues long. This CDR3 reads CASRTSGSEKLFF. The CDR3 DNA reads as TGTGCCAGCAGGACCTCCGGGAGCGAAAAACTGTTTTTT.

CDR3 region: CASSQGKWDSLFRNTIYF. CDR3 nucleotides: TGCGCCAGCAGCCAAGGGAAGTGGGACAGCCTTTTTAGGAACACCATATATTTT. This chain uses TRBV4-1 with TRBJ1-3, with 7 positions matching TRBD1. Germline CDR1 is MGHRA and CDR2 is YSYEKL. V gave up 1 base and J gave up 7 bases; unmatched junction bases: 16. The CDR3 runs to 18 residues.

The chain uses TRBV5-1 and TRBJ2-1; 14 bases fit TRBD2. Trimming at V came to 4 bases and at J to 7 bases, leaving 13 bases not matched to a gene. CDR3 size: 18 residues. CDR1 and CDR2 (germline): SGHRS, YFSETQ. The CDR3 nucleotides are TGCGCCAGCAGCCCGCCAGGGACTAGCGGGGGATTACAGAATGAGCAGTTCTTC. Encoded protein: CASSPPGTSGGLQNEQFF.

The rearrangement links TRBV18 to TRBJ2-5, with D possibly matching TRBD1 (6 bases). CDR3 length: 12 residues. The germline V gene has CDR1 KGHSH and CDR2 LQKENI. V was shortened by 5 bases and J by 7 bases, with 11 bases between the two germline ends. The DNA of the CDR3 is TGTGCCAGCTCAGACACAGGGATGACCCAGTACTTC. This codes for CASSDTGMTQYF.

The V gene is TRBV19, the J gene TRBJ2-6; 9 bases fit TRBD2. CDR1 and CDR2 from the germline V gene are LNHDA and SQIVND (reference sequence). V shed 2 bases, J shed 0 bases, and the junction held 5 bases outside the gene matches. The CDR3 contains 18 residues. Here the CDR3 reads CASSIRLAGFSGANVLTF. Written as DNA, the CDR3 is TGTGCCAGTAGTATAAGGCTAGCGGGGTTCTCTGGGGCCAACGTCCTGACTTTC.

The V gene is TRBV19, the J gene TRBJ2-3, with TRBD2 matching 8 bases. The CDR3 contains 16 residues. Germline values: CDR1 LNHDA, CDR2 SQIVND (reference sequence). With V trimmed by 5 bases and J by 0 bases, 7 bases remained unmatched. The CDR3 sequence: CASSDPTSVSTDTQYF. DNA for the CDR3: TGTGCCAGTAGTGACCCGACTAGCGTCAGCACAGATACGCAGTATTTT.

The V and J genes are TRBV7-2 and TRBJ2-4; D may be TRBD1 or TRBD2 (6 bases each). V was clipped by 5 bases and J by 0 bases, with 17 bases between them. This CDR3 is 17 amino acids long. Germline CDR1 reads SGHTA; CDR2 reads FQGNSA. CDR3 residues: CASSLGGRLLAKNIQYF. CDR3 bases: TGTGCCAGCAGCCTAGGGGGGCGGCTTCTAGCCAAAAACATTCAGTACTTC.

This chain joins TRBV19 and TRBJ2-7; 7 nucleotides line up with TRBD2. CDR3 length: 12 amino acids. J was trimmed by 6 bases and V by 3 bases; bases with no gene match: 2. The germline CDR1 and CDR2 sequences are LNHDA and SQIVND (reference sequence). The CDR3 DNA reads as TGTGCCAGTAGTATTGGCGGGGGCGAGCAGTACTTC. This encodes CASSIGGGEQYF.

The rearrangement links TRBV7-9 to TRBJ1-1; D perhaps matches TRBD1 (5 bases). The germline V gene encodes CDR1 SEHNR and CDR2 FQNEAQ (reference sequence). The CDR3 covers 13 residues. V lost 2 bases and J 3 bases, leaving 7 bases between the germline ends. The CDR3 is CASSLRRDTEAFF. Here the CDR3 DNA reads TGTGCCAGCAGCTTACGCAGGGACACTGAAGCTTTCTTT.

The genes are TRBV27 and TRBJ1-2; 12 bases fit TRBD1. V lost 2 bases to trimming and J lost 0 bases; unmatched junction nucleotides: 10. Germline CDR1 MNHEY, CDR2 SMNVEV (reference sequence). This CDR3 spans 19 amino acids. The CDR3 nucleotides are TGTGCCAGCAGTTTACGGGGACAGGGGGCGAGTGGCTCTAACTATGGCTACACCTTC. Translated, it gives CASSLRGQGASGSNYGYTF.

The rearrangement uses TRBV6-5 and TRBJ2-3; 10 bases match TRBD2. The V gene end was trimmed by 5 bases and the J gene end by 4 bases; junction bases not matched to a gene: 6. CDR1 and CDR2 (germline): MNHEY, SVGAGI. CDR3 length: 15 amino acids. The chain's CDR3 is CASSNPSGSSDTQYF. The CDR3 coding sequence is TGTGCCAGCAGTAACCCTAGCGGGAGCTCAGATACGCAGTATTTT.

The chain links TRBV6-5 to TRBJ2-7; 9 bases map to TRBD2. The V gene end was trimmed by 4 bases and the J gene end by 4 bases; junction bases not matched to a gene: 8. This CDR3 comprises 15 residues. Germline-derived CDR1 and CDR2 are MNHEY and SVGAGI. CDR3: CASSFDKREEYEQYF. CDR3 DNA sequence: TGTGCCAGCAGTTTCGATAAGCGGGAGGAGTACGAGCAGTACTTC.

The chain carries TRBV6-1 and TRBJ2-7; TRBD2 matches at 8 bases. Looked up from germline, CDR1 is MNHNS and CDR2 is SASEGT. The ends lost 6 bases at V and 4 bases at J; junction bases unmatched: 11. This CDR3 has 15 residues. The CDR3 loop reads CASSRGGYTPYEQYF. CDR3 bases: TGTGCCAGCAGCCGGGGGGGCTACACACCTTACGAGCAGTACTTC.

The V gene is TRBV5-1, the J gene TRBJ1-5, with 8 nucleotides matching TRBD1. J was trimmed by 4 bases and V by 4 bases; bases with no gene match: 7. Germline-derived CDR1 and CDR2 are SGHRS and YFSETQ. CDR3 length: 15 residues. The CDR3: CASSRGGQANQPQHF. In nucleotides, the CDR3 is TGCGCCAGCAGCCGAGGGGGACAGGCAAATCAGCCCCAGCATTTT.

The genes are TRBV5-5 and TRBJ2-1; D is possibly TRBD2 (6 bases). The CDR3 is 15 amino acids. V lost 1 base and J 3 bases, leaving 11 bases between the germline ends. Germline loops: CDR1 SGHKS, CDR2 YYEKEE (reference sequence). CDR3 bases: TGTGCCAGCAGCTTGCGGGAGCAATACTACAATGAGCAGTTCTTC. Its protein product is CASSLREQYYNEQFF.

This CDR3 reads CASSPTGGAGSEQYF. The CDR3 coding sequence is TGTGCCAGCAGCCCTACGGGGGGGGCAGGGTCGGAGCAGTACTTC. J is TRBJ2-7 and V is TRBV7-9, with 8 nucleotides matching TRBD2. J was trimmed by 7 bases and V by 5 bases; bases with no gene match: 13. The CDR3 spans 15 residues. The germline V gene has CDR1 SEHNR and CDR2 FQNEAQ (reference sequence).

The V call is TRBV18, the J call TRBJ2-5; 7 nucleotides line up with TRBD2. Germline V gene sequence: CDR1 KGHSH, CDR2 LQKENI. With V trimmed by 6 bases and J by 1 base, 2 bases remained unmatched. The CDR3 has 13 residues. The CDR3 loop is CASSRGTQETQYF. CDR3 nucleotide sequence: TGTGCCAGCTCGCGGGGGACCCAAGAGACCCAGTACTTC. Based on the CDR3 plus reference TRBV18 and TRBJ2-5, the full variable domain is NAGVMQNPRHLVRRRGQEARLRCSPMKGHSHVYWYRQLPEEGLKFMVYLQKENIIDESGMPKERFSAEFPKEGPSILRIQQVVRGDSAAYFCASSRGTQETQYFGPGTRLLVL.

V is TRBV30 and J is TRBJ1-1; the D is unclear. CDR1 is GTSNPN, CDR2 SVGIG, per germline (reference sequence). CDR3 size: 12 residues. V lost 2 bases and J 11 bases, leaving 15 bases between the germline ends. The CDR3 is CAWSKSGSGAFF. Written as DNA, the CDR3 is TGTGCCTGGAGTAAATCGGGGTCGGGGGCTTTCTTT.

The genes are TRBV4-3 and TRBJ2-7, with 7 bases fitting TRBD1. Trimming took 0 bases from V and 5 from J; bases not matched to a gene: 10. Germline CDR1 and CDR2: LGHNA and YSLEER. The CDR3 runs 16 residues. The CDR3 sequence: CASSQDTTGWFDEQYF. Written as DNA, the CDR3 is TGCGCCAGCAGCCAAGATACGACAGGGTGGTTTGACGAGCAGTACTTC.

The gene calls are TRBV27 and TRBJ2-1; D perhaps matches TRBD1 (5 bases). CDR3 length equals 15 residues. Trimming pared 0 bases from V and 7 bases from J, leaving 13 bases between. The germline V gene has CDR1 MNHEY and CDR2 SMNVEV (reference sequence). The CDR3 DNA reads as TGTGCCAGCAGTTTATCGGCAGGGTCAGGAAATGAGCAGTTCTTC. It translates to CASSLSAGSGNEQFF.

The chain recombines TRBV4-1 with TRBJ2-5; 14 bases are shared with TRBD2. The CDR3 consists of 16 residues. The V gene's germline CDR1 is MGHRA and CDR2 YSYEKL. V lost 3 bases, J lost 5 bases, and 5 bases stayed unmatched. The CDR3 coding sequence is TGCGCCAGCAGCCACGGACTAGCGGGAGGTATGGAGACCCAGTACTTC. Translated, it gives CASSHGLAGGMETQYF.

The J gene is TRBJ2-4, the V gene TRBV7-8, with TRBD2 as a possible D gene (5 bases). The CDR3 length is 17 residues. Trimming took 1 base from V and 2 from J, leaving 15 bases between them. The germline V gene encodes CDR1 SGHVS and CDR2 FQNEAQ. DNA of the CDR3: TGTGCCAGCAGCTTAGGACCACACCTAGCATCCAAAAACATTCAGTACTTC. Its protein product is CASSLGPHLASKNIQYF.

The chain recombines TRBV7-9 with TRBJ2-5; a weak D match, TRBD1 (6 bases). This CDR3 comprises 14 residues. The germline gives CDR1 SEHNR, CDR2 FQNEAQ (reference sequence). The germline V and J ends were trimmed by 8 bases and 1 base, with 14 bases remaining between them. The CDR3 coding sequence is TGTGCCAGCGCCCTCCGGGACACCCAAGAGACCCAGTACTTC. This translates into CASALRDTQETQYF. The whole variable domain, remainder taken from reference TRBV7-9 and TRBJ2-5, is DTGVSQNPRHKITKRGQNVTFRCDPISEHNRLYWYRQTLGQGPEFLTYFQNEAQLEKSRLLSDRFSAERPKGSFSTLEIQRTEQGDSAMYLCASALRDTQETQYFGPGTRLLVL.

This rearrangement joins TRBV6-6 to TRBJ2-7, with 8 positions matching TRBD2. The V gene's germline CDR1 is MNHNY and CDR2 SVGAGI (reference sequence). The CDR3 consists of 15 residues. V was pared by 1 base and J by 1 base, with 3 bases of the junction left unmatched. This CDR3 is CASSYLRGASYEQYF. CDR3 DNA: TGTGCCAGCAGTTACTTGCGGGGGGCTTCCTACGAGCAGTACTTC.

The chain has TRBV11-2 and TRBJ1-4; D may be TRBD1 (5 bases). V gave up 5 bases and J gave up 11 bases, with 18 bases separating them. The CDR3 sequence is 14 residues long. The germline gives CDR1 SGHAT, CDR2 FQNNGV. This CDR3 is CASSRAGQEAKLFF. CDR3 sequence (DNA): TGTGCCAGCAGCCGGGCGGGGCAGGAGGCGAAACTGTTTTTT.